This T cell receptor (beta chain) was recorded in a study of cytomegalovirus exposure and HLA in healthy donors. Study-wide context: Out of roughly 200 million T cells, an earlier analysis found some 120 million unique TCR beta sequences in total. As released early, the data held roughly 85 million unique TCRs from HLA-typed donors.

This PCR relied on a set of 60 Vbeta primers and 13 Jbeta primers. Only in-frame clones appear in the TCRdb table, and some are missing; sequencing was by immunoSEQ multiplex PCR. The sample has over 150,000 clones, around 79% seen once. Of note for this clone: Additional DNA sequences in this sample encode the identical CDR3.

Material for sequencing was PBMCs. The source of this sequence is a male donor in good health and CMV-seropositive.

The CDR3 reads CASSPLGGTEAFF. The DNA for the CDR3 is TGCGCCAGCAGTCCCTTGGGGGGCACTGAAGCTTTCTTT. The chain uses TRBV5-1 and TRBJ1-1; perhaps TRBD1 as D (5 bases). V was pared by 5 bases and J by 4 bases, with 12 bases between. From germline, CDR1 is SGHRS and CDR2 YFSETQ. This CDR3 comprises 13 residues.